This is a list of T cell receptor beta chains from one sample in a study of blood T cell repertoires in COVID-19. Data came from immunoSEQ multiplex PCR; TCRdb stores just in-frame clones and leaves some out. Of 150,000 to 200,000 clones listed, nearly 90% are singletons. Material for sequencing was PBMCs or T cells enriched from blood (not recorded which). Receptors were obtained from a woman aged 35 to 49 with acute COVID-19. CDR3s include the opening cysteine and the closing phenylalanine or tryptophan. A D gene is named only where the DNA matches it firmly. Size is omitted from some rows. Given values are once, few, many or a class for expanded clones.

TRBD2	TRBJ2-1	NA	18	TRBV2	CASSLLAGLIPSYNEQFF	TGTGCCAGCAGTCTACTAGCGGGGCTGATCCCCTCCTACAATGAGCAGTTCTTC
TRBD1	TRBJ2-2	NA	21	TRBV12-5	CASGLGNRDRYTGVAAGELFF	TGTGCTAGTGGTTTGGGGAACCGGGACAGGTACACCGGTGTCGCGGCCGGGGAGCTGTTTTTT
NA	TRBJ2-5	NA	13	TRBV2	CSTVGPSGETQYF	TGCTCAACAGTGGGGCCCTCGGGTGAGACCCAGTACTTC
NA	TRBJ1-5	NA	16	TRBV30	CAWSGGWTRSNQPQHF	TGTGCCTGGAGTGGGGGCTGGACACGTAGCAATCAGCCCCAGCATTTT
NA	TRBJ2-7	NA	15	TRBV29-1	CSVEVPVGGRYEQYF	TGCAGCGTTGAAGTCCCTGTAGGGGGACGGTACGAGCAGTACTTC
TRBD2	TRBJ2-2	NA	16	TRBV27	CASSPISGRFTGELFF	TGTGCCAGCAGTCCAATAAGCGGGAGGTTCACCGGGGAGCTGTTTTTT
NA	TRBJ1-4	NA	12	TRBV30	CAWMGLDEKLFF	TGTGCCTGGATGGGACTTGATGAAAAACTGTTTTTT
NA	TRBJ2-7	NA	12	TRBV28	CASSWDTDEQYF	TGTGCCAGCAGTTGGGACACAGACGAGCAGTACTTC
NA	TRBJ2-1	NA	14	TRBV7-3	CASSLLGRNNEQFF	TGTGCCAGCAGCTTATTAGGCAGGAACAATGAGCAGTTCTTC
NA	TRBJ2-2	NA	15	TRBV7-6	CASSPSLSRTGELFF	TGTGCCAGCAGCCCGTCCTTATCCCGGACCGGGGAGCTGTTTTTT
TRBD1	TRBJ1-1	NA	16	TRBV14	CASSQDLGQLNGEAFF	TGTGCCAGCAGCCAAGACCTGGGACAGTTGAACGGTGAAGCTTTCTTT
NA	TRBJ1-5	NA	11	TRBV6-5	CASSPGMFQHF	TGTGCCAGCAGTCCGGGGATGTTCCAGCATTTT
NA	TRBJ2-7	NA	12	TRBV7-9	CASTSGSYEQYF	TGTGCCAGCACTTCGGGAAGCTACGAGCAGTACTTC
TRBD2	TRBJ2-2	NA	14	TRBV15	CATSPPGLDGELFF	TGTGCCACCAGCCCACCGGGACTAGACGGGGAGCTGTTTTTT
TRBD2	TRBJ2-3	NA	14	TRBV27	CASRSLGTKDTQYF	TGTGCCAGCCGTTCCCTCGGGACTAAAGATACGCAGTATTTT
TRBD1	TRBJ2-3	NA	14	TRBV29-1	CSARTGISTDTQYF	TGCAGCGCCAGGACAGGGATTAGCACAGATACGCAGTATTTT
TRBD1	TRBJ2-7	NA	16	TRBV18	CASSPLDREKIDEQYF	TGTGCCAGCTCACCGCTGGACAGGGAAAAAATCGACGAGCAGTACTTC
TRBD2	TRBJ2-1	NA	14	TRBV2	CASKVSGNYNEQFF	TGTGCCAGCAAGGTTAGCGGGAACTACAATGAGCAGTTCTTC
TRBD1	TRBJ1-2	NA	14	TRBV2	CASSRDSYNYGYTF	TGTGCCAGCAGTCGGGACAGCTACAACTATGGCTACACCTTC
NA	TRBJ1-2	NA	16	TRBV7-6	CASSVPTSVIRNGYTF	TGTGCCAGCAGCGTTCCTACAAGCGTCATACGGAATGGCTACACCTTC
NA	TRBJ1-6	NA	14	TRBV7-9	CASSLLQGNSPLHF	TGTGCCAGCAGCTTACTCCAGGGAAATTCACCCCTCCACTTT
NA	TRBJ2-3	NA	14	TRBV30	CAAGPGDLTDTQYF	TGTGCGGCGGGTCCGGGTGACCTCACAGATACGCAGTATTTT
NA	TRBJ1-1	NA	13	TRBV7-3	CASSLSVNTEAFF	TGTGCCAGCAGCCTCTCAGTGAACACTGAAGCTTTCTTT
NA	TRBJ2-5	many	14	TRBV25-1	CASSELPGLETQYF	TGTGCCAGCAGTGAGCTTCCTGGGCTAGAGACCCAGTACTTC
NA	TRBJ2-1	NA	13	TRBV7-2	CASTRGGYNEQFF	TGTGCCAGCACGAGGGGGGGGTACAATGAGCAGTTCTTC
TRBD1	TRBJ1-1	NA	14	TRBV18	CASSLGQGETEAFF	TGTGCCAGCTCACTTGGACAGGGGGAGACTGAAGCTTTCTTT
NA	TRBJ2-5	NA	14	TRBV13	CASSMRSPVETQYF	TGTGCCAGCAGCATGCGTTCTCCGGTCGAGACCCAGTACTTC
TRBD2	TRBJ2-5	NA	14	TRBV29-1	CSVRLAGGQETQYF	TGCAGCGTTCGACTAGCGGGGGGTCAAGAGACCCAGTACTTC
NA	TRBJ1-3	NA	17	TRBV9	CASSVGSQGISGNTIYF	TGTGCCAGCAGCGTAGGCTCACAGGGCATCTCTGGAAACACCATATATTTT
NA	TRBJ1-6	NA	15	TRBV2	CASSERGGNNSPLHF	TGTGCCAGCAGTGAAAGGGGCGGAAATAATTCACCCCTCCACTTT
NA	TRBJ1-5	NA	13	TRBV30	CAWSGAGNQPQHF	TGTGCCTGGAGTGGGGCAGGGAATCAGCCCCAGCATTTT
NA	TRBJ2-1	few	13	TRBV6-6	CASSYGGSAEQFF	TGTGCCAGCAGTTATGGAGGGAGCGCCGAGCAGTTCTTC
NA	TRBJ2-7	NA	12	TRBV28	CASSLYRDEQYF	TGTGCCAGCAGTCTCTACAGGGACGAGCAGTACTTC
NA	TRBJ2-1	NA	12	TRBV28	CASSLQGNEQFF	TGTGCCAGCAGTTTACAGGGAAATGAGCAGTTCTTC
TRBD1	TRBJ2-3	NA	16	TRBV6-1	CASSKVIGTGSDTQYF	TGTGCCAGCAGTAAAGTAATTGGGACAGGGTCAGATACGCAGTATTTT